These 14 T cell receptor beta chains came from one sample sequenced in a study of cytomegalovirus exposure and HLA in healthy donors. PCR amplification relied on 60 Vbeta primers (plus 13 Jbeta primers). The method was immunoSEQ multiplex PCR; TCRdb's version includes in-frame clones alone and lacks a portion of them. The sample records about 94,000 clones, about four fifths being singletons. Sequencing input: PBMCs. These receptor sequences come from a human donor in good health.

The chain couples TRBV27 to TRBJ2-5, with TRBD1 as a possible D gene (6 bases). The J call may not be correct, given that the DNA end is closer to TRBJ2-7. CDR3 size: 13 residues. CDR1 and CDR2 (germline): MNHEY, SMNVEV (reference sequence). The CDR3 DNA sequence: TGTGCCAGCAGAGACAGGAGCTCCTACGAGCAGTACTTC. This encodes CASRDRSSYEQYF.

This clone showed up just once. The chain recombines TRBV6-1 with TRBJ1-2; the D gene is possibly TRBD1 (5 bases). Trimming cost V 3 bases and J 4 bases, with 15 bases left between them. Germline V lookup: CDR1 MNHNS, CDR2 SASEGT. This CDR3 region has 15 residues. This CDR3 is CASSEVGGVLYGYTF. CDR3 DNA sequence: TGTGCCAGCAGTGAGGTGGGGGGAGTACTCTATGGCTACACCTTC.

The V call is TRBV5-1, the J call TRBJ2-5; possibly TRBD1 for D (5 bases). Germline V gene sequence: CDR1 SGHRS, CDR2 YFSETQ. V was pared by 0 bases and J by 0 bases, with 9 bases between. The CDR3 is 15 amino acids. The CDR3 is CASSLVGAYQETQYF. CDR3 DNA sequence: TGCGCCAGCAGCTTGGTTGGGGCTTACCAAGAGACCCAGTACTTC.

The chain couples TRBV7-6 to TRBJ2-3; D possibly corresponds to TRBD2 (6 bases). The CDR3 has 18 residues. The germline gives CDR1 SGHVS, CDR2 FNYEAQ. Trimming took off 3 bases at V and 1 base at J, with 20 bases between the two ends. CDR3 residues: CASSFSKGRWGGTDTQYF. The CDR3 DNA reads as TGTGCCAGCAGCTTCTCCAAAGGTCGGTGGGGGGGCACAGATACGCAGTATTTT.

This clone came up once. The V and J genes are TRBV27 and TRBJ1-5; no clear D gene. The CDR3 contains 19 residues. Per the germline V gene, CDR1 is MNHEY and CDR2 is SMNVEV (reference sequence). V was shortened by 7 bases and J by 3 bases, with 28 bases between the two germline ends. The CDR3, as DNA: TGTGCCAGCACTCTCCCACACCGTGGCAGAACAATTTTCAATCAGCCCCAGCATTTT. It codes for CASTLPHRGRTIFNQPQHF.

The chain joins TRBV6-4 to TRBJ2-2; a possible D gene is TRBD2 (6 bases). V lost 6 bases to trimming and J lost 8 bases, with 16 bases between them. This CDR3 region has 14 residues. Per germline, CDR1 MRHNA and CDR2 SNTAGT. The CDR3 coding sequence is TGTGCCAGCAGAGGACTACCCGAAGGAGGGGAGCTGTTTTTT. Protein product: CASRGLPEGGELFF.

V gene TRBV5-1 combines with J gene TRBJ2-6; 7 nucleotides match TRBD2. Germline CDR1 SGHRS, CDR2 YFSETQ. CDR3 length: 17 residues. The junction had 3 bases not matched to a gene; V was cut back by 0 bases and J by 0 bases. CDR3 loop: CASSLVGGSSGANVLTF. The CDR3 nucleotides are TGCGCCAGCAGCTTGGTCGGGGGGAGCTCTGGGGCCAACGTCCTGACTTTC. Looking up the rest from reference TRBV5-1 and TRBJ2-6 gives the full variable domain: KAGVTQTPRYLIKTRGQQVTLSCSPISGHRSVSWYQQTPGQGLQFLFEYFSETQRNKGNFPGRFSGRQFSNSRSEMNVSTLELGDSALYLCASSLVGGSSGANVLTFGAGSRLTVL.

This rearrangement joins TRBV7-2 to TRBJ2-1; maybe TRBD2 (5 bases). Trimming took off 1 base at V and 5 bases at J, with 9 bases between the two ends. The germline gives CDR1 SGHTA, CDR2 FQGNSA. The CDR3 length is 14 residues. CDR3 region: CASSLERADNEQFF. The DNA of the CDR3 is TGTGCCAGCAGCTTAGAGAGGGCGGACAATGAGCAGTTCTTC.

Remarks on this clone: An end of the junction does not agree with germline; a read error may underlie this. V and J are TRBV19 and TRBJ2-7; perhaps TRBD1 as D (6 bases). In germline, CDR1 is LNHDA, CDR2 SQIVND (reference sequence). This CDR3 comprises 13 residues. The DNA for the CDR3 is TGTGCCAGTAGTATATACTTCACCTTACAGGGATTCTTC. Translating gives CASSIYFTLQGFF. Full variable domain (rest looked up from reference TRBV19 and TRBJ2-7): DGGITQSPKYLFRKEGQNVTLSCEQNLNHDAMYWYRQDPGQGLRLIYYSQIVNDFQKGDIAEGYSVSREKKESFPLTVTSAQKNPTAFYLCASSIYFTLQGFFGPGTRLTVT.

This clone showed up just once. The gene calls are TRBV4-3 and TRBJ1-1, with 11 bases matching TRBD1. The CDR3 has 15 residues. Trimming took 1 base from V and 4 from J; bases not matched to a gene: 2. Germline CDR1 is LGHNA and CDR2 is YSLEER. The CDR3 bases are TGCGCCAGCAGCCAAGGGGGGACAGGGGGCACTGAAGCTTTCTTT. It codes for CASSQGGTGGTEAFF.

Written as DNA, the CDR3 is TGTGCCAGCAGCTTAAGATGGGACAGGGATCAGCCCCAGCATTTT. Translation gives CASSLRWDRDQPQHF. V is TRBV7-8 and J is TRBJ1-5; TRBD1 agrees at 9 bases. The CDR3 is made up of 15 amino acids. Germline V gives CDR1 SGHVS, CDR2 FQNEAQ. Germline trimming cut 2 bases from V and 5 bases from J; bases unmatched to any gene: 4.

This chain links TRBV21-1 with TRBJ2-7; the table's TRBD2 call for D was not verified on the DNA. TRBV21-1 is recorded as a pseudogene. This CDR3 comprises 15 residues. In nucleotides, the CDR3 is TGTGCCAGCAGCGAAGGGACTAGCGGGAGACGGGGGCAGTACTTC. Its translation is CASSEGTSGRRGQYF.

The rearrangement uses TRBV6-6 and TRBJ2-7, with 7 bases that match TRBD1. This CDR3 region has 15 residues. V shed 5 bases, J shed 3 bases, and the junction held 10 bases outside the gene matches. Germline CDR1 reads MNHNY; CDR2 reads SVGAGI (reference sequence). The CDR3 loop is CASSTPTGQIYEQYF. The CDR3 nucleotides read TGTGCCAGCAGTACCCCTACGGGACAGATCTACGAGCAGTACTTC.

This clone was picked up a small number of times. The CDR3 protein is CASSSIWRSGQNPYEQYF. CDR3 nucleotide sequence: TGTGCCAGCAGCTCTATCTGGAGAAGCGGGCAGAACCCCTACGAGCAGTACTTC. J is TRBJ2-7 and V is TRBV28, with TRBD2 as a possible D gene (6 bases). The CDR3 runs to 18 residues. Germline CDR1 MDHEN, CDR2 SYDVKM. The germline V and J ends were trimmed by 6 bases and 2 bases, with 26 bases remaining between them.